This T cell receptor beta chain was recorded in a study of cytomegalovirus exposure and HLA in healthy donors. Turning to this clone: The antigen remains undetermined.

Points from the study as a whole: Some highly shared sequence variants likely arose as a pipeline artifact. Later on, analysis showed that most CMV-associated TCR beta chains appeared to be HLA-restricted.

13 Jbeta primers and 60 Vbeta primers were used for the PCR. Measured with immunoSEQ multiplex PCR; TCRdb has only the in-frame clones, and not every one. The sample consists of 100,000 to 150,000 clones, about 80% of them appearing once. Healthy people donating bone marrow made up the donors. Trimming cost V 1 base and J 4 bases; bases outside gene matches: 3. CDR1 is SGHRS and CDR2 is YFSETQ in the germline V gene. This CDR3 is built from 14 residues. Sequenced: PBMCs. The rearrangement joins TRBV5-1 to TRBJ2-5; 8 positions agree with TRBD1. This TCR was recovered from a man aged 30-40 years in good health and CMV-seronegative. CDR3 amino acids: CASSLTGGGETQYF. Written as DNA, the CDR3 is TGCGCCAGCAGCTTGACAGGGGGAGGAGAGACCCAGTACTTC.